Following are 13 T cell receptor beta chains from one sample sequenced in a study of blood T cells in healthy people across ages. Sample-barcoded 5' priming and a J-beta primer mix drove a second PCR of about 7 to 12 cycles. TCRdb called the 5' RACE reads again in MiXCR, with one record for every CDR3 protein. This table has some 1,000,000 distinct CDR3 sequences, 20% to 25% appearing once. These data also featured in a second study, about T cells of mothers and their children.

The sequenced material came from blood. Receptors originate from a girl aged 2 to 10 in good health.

CDR3 sequence (DNA): TGTGCCAGCAAGGGTCCGGACAGGCCCTCTAGAACTGAAGCTTTCTTT. Its protein product is CASKGPDRPSRTEAFF. J is TRBJ1-1 and V is TRBV6-2 or TRBV6-3, with TRBD1 identical over 7 bases. The V segment lost 7 bases and the J segment 5 bases; nucleotides outside the gene matches: 16. CDR1 is MNHEY, CDR2 SVGEGT, per germline. The CDR3 runs 16 residues.

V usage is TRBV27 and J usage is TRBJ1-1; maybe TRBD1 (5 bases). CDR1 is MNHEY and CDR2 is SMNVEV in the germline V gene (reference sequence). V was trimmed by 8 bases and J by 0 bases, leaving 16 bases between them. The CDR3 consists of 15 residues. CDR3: CASYPLDRMNTEAFF. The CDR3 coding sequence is TGTGCCAGCTATCCCTTAGACAGAATGAACACTGAAGCTTTCTTT.

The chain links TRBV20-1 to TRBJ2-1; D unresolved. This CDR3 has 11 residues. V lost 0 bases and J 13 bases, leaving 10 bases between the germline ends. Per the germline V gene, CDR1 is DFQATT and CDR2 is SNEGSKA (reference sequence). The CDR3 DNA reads TGCAGTGCTAGAGATCTGAGCCGTCAGTTCTTC. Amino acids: CSARDLSRQFF.

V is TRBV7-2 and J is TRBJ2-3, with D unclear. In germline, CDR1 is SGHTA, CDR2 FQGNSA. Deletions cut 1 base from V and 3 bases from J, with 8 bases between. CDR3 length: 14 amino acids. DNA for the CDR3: TGTGCCAGCAGCTTAGGGGTTGTGACAGATACGCAGTATTTT. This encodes CASSLGVVTDTQYF.

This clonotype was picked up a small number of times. The CDR3 loop is CASSQDSSSAYNEQFF. For the CDR3, the DNA is TGCGCCAGCAGCCAAGATTCGTCTAGCGCCTACAATGAGCAGTTCTTC. This rearrangement joins TRBV4-3 to TRBJ2-1, with D maybe TRBD2 (6 bases). V was trimmed by 0 bases and J by 2 bases, leaving 11 bases between them. CDR1 LGHNA and CDR2 YSLEER come from the germline V gene. The CDR3 is 16 residues long.

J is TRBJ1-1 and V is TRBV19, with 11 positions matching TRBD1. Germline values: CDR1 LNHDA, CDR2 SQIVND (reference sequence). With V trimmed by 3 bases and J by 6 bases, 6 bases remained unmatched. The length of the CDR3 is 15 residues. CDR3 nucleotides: TGTGCCAGTAGTATTGATGGGGGACAGGGGGCTGAAGCTTTCTTT. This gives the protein CASSIDGGQGAEAFF. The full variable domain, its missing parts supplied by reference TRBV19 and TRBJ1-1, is DGGITQSPKYLFRKEGQNVTLSCEQNLNHDAMYWYRQDPGQGLRLIYYSQIVNDFQKGDIAEGYSVSREKKESFPLTVTSAQKNPTAFYLCASSIDGGQGAEAFFGQGTRLTVV.

The CDR3 region has the DNA TGTGCCAGCAGCCCTCCGGGACAGGAGTACAATGAGCAGTTCTTC. It codes for CASSPPGQEYNEQFF. The chain uses TRBV4-2 and TRBJ2-1; 8 bases align to TRBD1. The J segment lost 4 bases and the V segment lost 4 bases, leaving 6 bases of the junction unmatched. Per the germline V gene, CDR1 is LGHNA and CDR2 is YNFKEQ. The CDR3 contains 15 residues.

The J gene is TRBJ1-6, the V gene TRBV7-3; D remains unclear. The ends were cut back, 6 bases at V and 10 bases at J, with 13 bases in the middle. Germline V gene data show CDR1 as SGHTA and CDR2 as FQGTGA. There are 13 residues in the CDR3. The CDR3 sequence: CASRDGEGSPLHF. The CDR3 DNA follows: TGTGCCAGCAGGGATGGAGAGGGATCACCCCTCCACTTT. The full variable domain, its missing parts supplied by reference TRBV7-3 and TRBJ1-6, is GAGVSQTPSNKVTEKGKYVELRCDPISGHTALYWYRQSLGQGPEFLIYFQGTGAADDSGLPNDRFFAVRPEGSVSTLKIQRTERGDSAVYLCASRDGEGSPLHFGNGTRLTVT.

The CDR3 nucleotides read TGTGCCAGCAGCACCGGACTAGCGGGAGCCCTAGGCAATGAGCAGTTCTTC. It encodes CASSTGLAGALGNEQFF. The V call is TRBV7-9, the J call TRBJ2-1; 13 bases align to TRBD2. V shed 5 bases, J shed 6 bases, and the junction held 10 bases outside the gene matches. The CDR3 contains 17 residues. The germline V gene encodes CDR1 SEHNR and CDR2 FQNEAQ (reference sequence).

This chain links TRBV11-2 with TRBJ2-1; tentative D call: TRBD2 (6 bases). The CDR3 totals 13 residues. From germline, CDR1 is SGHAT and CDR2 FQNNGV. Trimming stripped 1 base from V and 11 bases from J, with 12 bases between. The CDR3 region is CASSLVQTSKQFF. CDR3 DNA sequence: TGTGCCAGCAGCTTAGTACAGACTAGTAAGCAGTTCTTC.

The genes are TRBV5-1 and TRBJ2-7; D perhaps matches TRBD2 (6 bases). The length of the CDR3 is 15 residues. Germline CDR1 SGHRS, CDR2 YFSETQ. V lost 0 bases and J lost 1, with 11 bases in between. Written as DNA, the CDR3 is TGCGCCAGCAGCTTGGGGGAGGAAGGATCCTACGAGCAGTACTTC. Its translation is CASSLGEEGSYEQYF.

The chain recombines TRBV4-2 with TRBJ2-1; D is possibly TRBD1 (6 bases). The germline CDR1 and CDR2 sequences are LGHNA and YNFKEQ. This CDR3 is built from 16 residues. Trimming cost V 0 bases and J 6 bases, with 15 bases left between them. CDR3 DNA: TGTGCCAGCAGCCAAGATGGGGCAGGGGAACTCAATGAGCAGTTCTTC. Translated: CASSQDGAGELNEQFF.

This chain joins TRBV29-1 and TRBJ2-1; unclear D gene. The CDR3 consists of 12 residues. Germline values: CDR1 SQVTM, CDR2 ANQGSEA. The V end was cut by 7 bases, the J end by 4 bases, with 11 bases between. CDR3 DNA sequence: TGCAGCGAGGACGGTCTATACAATGAGCAGTTCTTC. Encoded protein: CSEDGLYNEQFF.